Each of the 3 T cell receptor beta chains below was sequenced from the same sample in a study of blood T cell repertoires in COVID-19. Method: immunoSEQ multiplex PCR; TCRdb's copy keeps in-frame clones and lacks some. This sample has hundreds of thousands of clones, with 88% found just once. Sequenced sample: peripheral blood. The source of these receptors is a man between 35 and 55 years old with acute or convalescent COVID-19.

The J gene is TRBJ2-1, the V gene TRBV6-1; 7 bases are shared with TRBD2. Germline V gene sequence: CDR1 MNHNS, CDR2 SASEGT. This CDR3 comprises 15 residues. Unmatched junction bases numbered 6, after V lost 1 base and J lost 6 bases. The CDR3 nucleotides read TGTGCCAGCAGTGAAGGGTGGGAGGGGAGCAATGAGCAGTTCTTC. Protein sequence: CASSEGWEGSNEQFF.

The chain employs TRBV19 and TRBJ2-2; TRBD1 aligns across 9 bases. CDR1 LNHDA and CDR2 SQIVND come from the germline V gene (reference sequence). This CDR3 comprises 16 residues. J was trimmed by 3 bases and V by 4 bases; bases with no gene match: 6. CDR3 protein: CASSTGQGLYTGELFF. CDR3 coding DNA: TGTGCCAGTAGTACCGGACAGGGGCTTTACACCGGGGAGCTGTTTTTT.

The gene calls are TRBV3-1 (or the pseudogene TRBV3-2) and TRBJ1-6, with D possibly TRBD1 on 6 matching bases. The CDR3 sequence is 15 residues long. Per the germline V gene, CDR1 is LGHDT and CDR2 is YNNKEL (reference sequence). The germline V and J ends were trimmed by 2 bases and 3 bases, with 8 bases remaining between them. Written as DNA, the CDR3 is TGTGCCAGCAGCCAACAGGGGAGCTATAATTCACCCCTCCACTTT. The encoded protein is CASSQQGSYNSPLHF.